This is a list of T cell receptor beta chains from one sample in a study of technical replicates of blood from a handful of donors. The data were produced by immunoSEQ multiplex PCR, yet TCRdb's version contains in-frame clones alone and is incomplete. The sample consists of approximately 99,000 clones, 95% of them appearing once. Sequencing used T cells isolated from PBMCs. The receptor source for this set is a human donor in good health. Each CDR3 is given with its conserved first and last residue. Fields, in order: CDR3 protein, CDR3 DNA, J gene, V gene, D gene, clone size. The D gene is left open where the match is weak. Size is stated for part of the rows, as once, few or many counts, or as a class when the clone is expanded.

CDR3aa: CASSLGQRAEAFF
CDR3nt: TGTGCCAGCAGCTTGGGGCAGCGTGCTGAAGCTTTCTTT
j_gene: TRBJ1-1
v_gene: TRBV28
d_gene: .
abundance: .

CDR3aa: CASSLTGYNQPQHF
CDR3nt: TGTGCCAGCAGCTTAACAGGCTACAATCAGCCCCAGCATTTT
j_gene: TRBJ1-5
v_gene: TRBV7-2
d_gene: .
abundance: .

CDR3aa: CAWTAGVNYGYTF
CDR3nt: TGTGCCTGGACCGCCGGGGTTAACTATGGCTACACCTTC
j_gene: TRBJ1-2
v_gene: TRBV30
d_gene: .
abundance: .

CDR3aa: CASRLALPDNEQFF
CDR3nt: TGTGCCAGCAGACTAGCCCTACCTGACAATGAGCAGTTCTTC
j_gene: TRBJ2-1
v_gene: TRBV27
d_gene: .
abundance: .

CDR3aa: CASSYFPTGELDGYTF
CDR3nt: TGTGCCAGCAGTTACTTTCCGACAGGGGAACTCGATGGCTACACCTTC
j_gene: TRBJ1-2
v_gene: TRBV6-5
d_gene: TRBD1
abundance: .

CDR3aa: CASSPKTGTGNTIYF
CDR3nt: TGTGCCAGCAGCCCAAAGACAGGGACTGGAAACACCATATATTTT
j_gene: TRBJ1-3
v_gene: TRBV7-9
d_gene: TRBD1
abundance: .

CDR3aa: CASSLGLQSYGYTF
CDR3nt: TGTGCCAGCAGCTTAGGACTGCAAAGCTATGGCTACACCTTC
j_gene: TRBJ1-2
v_gene: TRBV11-3
d_gene: .
abundance: .

CDR3aa: CASSSTVDLNTEAFF
CDR3nt: TGCGCCAGCAGCTCGACAGTAGACTTGAACACTGAAGCTTTCTTT
j_gene: TRBJ1-1
v_gene: TRBV5-1
d_gene: .
abundance: .

CDR3aa: CASSPDTGELFF
CDR3nt: TGTGCCAGCAGCCCCGACACCGGGGAGCTGTTTTTT
j_gene: TRBJ2-2
v_gene: TRBV7-2
d_gene: .
abundance: .

CDR3aa: CAAGYEQYF
CDR3nt: TGTGCCGCGGGGTACGAGCAGTACTTC
j_gene: TRBJ2-7
v_gene: TRBV27
d_gene: .
abundance: .

CDR3aa: CASRLSSYEQYF
CDR3nt: TGTGCCAGCAGGCTAAGCTCCTACGAGCAGTACTTC
j_gene: TRBJ2-7
v_gene: TRBV7-2
d_gene: .
abundance: .

CDR3aa: CSASVANIQYF
CDR3nt: TGCAGTGCTAGTGTTGCGAACATTCAGTACTTC
j_gene: TRBJ2-4
v_gene: TRBV20-1
d_gene: .
abundance: many

CDR3aa: CASIGQTDIPFYGYTF
CDR3nt: TGTGCCAGTATTGGCCAAACGGACATCCCCTTCTATGGCTACACCTTC
j_gene: TRBJ1-2
v_gene: TRBV19
d_gene: .
abundance: .

CDR3aa: CAWSGGGGSNYGYTF
CDR3nt: TGTGCCTGGAGTGGTGGGGGGGGGAGTAACTATGGCTACACCTTC
j_gene: TRBJ1-2
v_gene: TRBV30
d_gene: .
abundance: once

CDR3aa: CASSPGGLASNEQFF
CDR3nt: TGTGCCAGCAGCCCTGGGGGACTAGCCTCCAATGAGCAGTTCTTC
j_gene: TRBJ2-1
v_gene: TRBV11-3
d_gene: TRBD2
abundance: .

CDR3aa: CASSGQGESTDTQYF
CDR3nt: TGTGCCAGCAGTGGACAGGGGGAAAGCACAGATACGCAGTATTTT
j_gene: TRBJ2-3
v_gene: TRBV2
d_gene: TRBD1
abundance: .

CDR3aa: CASSSTGVSGTQYF
CDR3nt: TGTGCCAGCAGTTCGACAGGCGTTAGTGGGACCCAGTACTTC
j_gene: TRBJ2-5
v_gene: TRBV6-5
d_gene: .
abundance: .

CDR3aa: CASSLIRGPKYNEQFF
CDR3nt: TGTGCCAGCAGCTTAATCAGGGGTCCAAAATACAATGAGCAGTTCTTC
j_gene: TRBJ2-1
v_gene: TRBV7-9
d_gene: .
abundance: .

CDR3aa: CASRPRGPGLEKLFF
CDR3nt: TGTGCCAGCAGGCCCAGGGGTCCCGGGTTAGAAAAACTGTTTTTT
j_gene: TRBJ1-4
v_gene: TRBV6-5
d_gene: .
abundance: once

CDR3aa: CASSLLQGRFQPQHF
CDR3nt: TGTGCCAGCAGTTTATTACAGGGTCGGTTTCAGCCCCAGCATTTT
j_gene: TRBJ1-5
v_gene: TRBV28
d_gene: .
abundance: .

CDR3aa: CASIVPTGRANTEAFF
CDR3nt: TGTGCCAGTATTGTACCCACAGGGAGAGCGAACACTGAAGCTTTCTTT
j_gene: TRBJ1-1
v_gene: TRBV6-4
d_gene: .
abundance: .

CDR3aa: CASSSGGWSYNEQFF
CDR3nt: TGTGCCAGCAGTTCAGGGGGCTGGTCCTACAATGAGCAGTTCTTC
j_gene: TRBJ2-1
v_gene: TRBV27
d_gene: TRBD1
abundance: .

CDR3aa: CASSGGFGAGNTIYF
CDR3nt: TGTGCCAGCAGTGGAGGGTTTGGTGCTGGAAACACCATATATTTT
j_gene: TRBJ1-3
v_gene: TRBV6-1
d_gene: .
abundance: .

CDR3aa: CASSTGTGELFF
CDR3nt: TGTGCCAGTAGTACGGGGACCGGGGAGCTGTTTTTT
j_gene: TRBJ2-2
v_gene: TRBV19
d_gene: .
abundance: .

CDR3aa: CASSVQPLRGINSPLHF
CDR3nt: TGTGCCAGCAGCGTCCAGCCTTTGAGGGGGATCAATTCACCCCTCCACTTT
j_gene: TRBJ1-6
v_gene: TRBV9
d_gene: .
abundance: .

CDR3aa: CAWSVQGAAYEQYF
CDR3nt: TGTGCCTGGAGTGTACAGGGGGCAGCCTACGAGCAGTACTTC
j_gene: TRBJ2-7
v_gene: TRBV30
d_gene: TRBD1
abundance: .

CDR3aa: CASSIIGVPGGYTF
CDR3nt: TGTGCCAGTAGTATAATAGGAGTACCGGGTGGCTACACCTTC
j_gene: TRBJ1-2
v_gene: TRBV19
d_gene: .
abundance: .

CDR3aa: CASSLGPQDSGREQYF
CDR3nt: TGCGCCAGCAGCTTGGGTCCTCAGGACAGCGGTCGCGAGCAGTACTTC
j_gene: TRBJ2-7
v_gene: TRBV5-1
d_gene: .
abundance: .

CDR3aa: CASSFQTGDYGYTF
CDR3nt: TGTGCCAGCAGCTTTCAGACAGGGGACTATGGCTACACCTTC
j_gene: TRBJ1-2
v_gene: TRBV7-2
d_gene: TRBD1
abundance: once

CDR3aa: CASRTSGTGGRDTQYF
CDR3nt: TGTGCCAGCAGAACTTCCGGGACAGGGGGCAGAGATACGCAGTATTTT
j_gene: TRBJ2-3
v_gene: TRBV6-6
d_gene: TRBD1
abundance: .

CDR3aa: CASSLRGFDNEQFF
CDR3nt: TGTGCCAGCAGTTTGAGGGGGTTCGACAATGAGCAGTTCTTC
j_gene: TRBJ2-1
v_gene: TRBV28
d_gene: .
abundance: .

CDR3aa: CASSITGTGPDFGYGYTF
CDR3nt: TGTGCCAGTAGTATAACCGGGACAGGACCCGACTTTGGCTATGGCTACACCTTC
j_gene: TRBJ1-2
v_gene: TRBV19
d_gene: TRBD1
abundance: .

CDR3aa: CASSQGILLANEQFF
CDR3nt: TGCGCCAGCAGCCAAGGGATTCTGTTAGCCAATGAGCAGTTCTTC
j_gene: TRBJ2-1
v_gene: TRBV4-1
d_gene: .
abundance: .

CDR3aa: CASSSLEGNTEAFF
CDR3nt: TGTGCCAGCAGTTCCCTAGAGGGGAACACTGAAGCTTTCTTT
j_gene: TRBJ1-1
v_gene: TRBV25-1
d_gene: .
abundance: many

CDR3aa: CASPSGAYNEQFF
CDR3nt: TGTGCCAGCCCGTCGGGAGCGTACAATGAGCAGTTCTTC
j_gene: TRBJ2-1
v_gene: TRBV6-1
d_gene: .
abundance: once

CDR3aa: CASSLGGGGTDTQYF
CDR3nt: TGCGCCAGCAGCTTGGGGGGCGGGGGCACAGATACGCAGTATTTT
j_gene: TRBJ2-3
v_gene: TRBV5-1
d_gene: .
abundance: .

CDR3aa: CASSFRQGVNEKLFF
CDR3nt: TGTGCCAGCAGCTTCCGACAGGGGGTTAATGAAAAACTGTTTTTT
j_gene: TRBJ1-4
v_gene: TRBV21-1
d_gene: .
abundance: .

CDR3aa: CATRTGTGTNEQFF
CDR3nt: TGTGCCACCCGCACCGGGACAGGGACCAATGAGCAGTTCTTC
j_gene: TRBJ2-1
v_gene: TRBV15
d_gene: TRBD1
abundance: .

CDR3aa: CASSGTAFGNTIYF
CDR3nt: TGTGCCAGCAGTGGGACAGCCTTCGGAAACACCATATATTTT
j_gene: TRBJ1-3
v_gene: TRBV6-5
d_gene: TRBD1
abundance: .

CDR3aa: CASSPGQSVNYGYTF
CDR3nt: TGCGCCAGCAGCCCGGGACAGTCCGTGAACTATGGCTACACCTTC
j_gene: TRBJ1-2
v_gene: TRBV4-1
d_gene: TRBD1
abundance: .

CDR3aa: CASSLGPLAGGEETQYF
CDR3nt: TGTGCCAGCAGCTTAGGCCCGCTAGCGGGAGGGGAGGAGACCCAGTACTTC
j_gene: TRBJ2-5
v_gene: TRBV13
d_gene: TRBD2
abundance: .

CDR3aa: CASSIRAQGYGYTF
CDR3nt: TGTGCCAGTAGTATACGAGCACAGGGGTATGGCTACACCTTC
j_gene: TRBJ1-2
v_gene: TRBV19
d_gene: TRBD1
abundance: .

CDR3aa: CASSLAGASGSETQYF
CDR3nt: TGCGCCAGCAGCTTGGCCGGGGCTAGCGGGTCAGAGACCCAGTACTTC
j_gene: TRBJ2-5
v_gene: TRBV5-1
d_gene: TRBD2
abundance: .